This record looks at one T cell receptor beta chain sequence and its context. This clone was observed a handful of times. It has no known antigen specificity. Per-base quality was not reported, and no clone a single base away is much larger than it. The library was made by the immunoSEQ multiplex PCR assay. TCRdb holds this immuneACCESS table with in-frame rearrangements only. Some clones are missing; in checked studies, unresolved V genes explain under half, and the rest has no known cause. This sample is represented by 90,000 to 100,000 clones; about 91% of them were singletons. The ten largest account for about 2.5% of the sample. The data belong to a study of T cell changes during pregnancy in multiple sclerosis (dated by TCRdb to 2018 to 2020). About the study as a whole: The study examined how the T cell repertoire changed over the course of pregnancy in women with multiple sclerosis.

The junction shows trimming of 1 base on V and 0 bases on J, and the gene matches do not reach 3 bases of it. The germline V gene (reference sequence) sets CDR1 to LNHDA and CDR2 to SQIVND. Taken from cysteine to phenylalanine, the CDR3 has 17 residues. Kept here is only the CDR3 DNA, which spans 51 bases and is read in frame from base 1. The sequence links TRBV19 to TRBJ1-5, with 10 middle bases fitting TRBD1. Sequences were derived from peripheral blood, sampled after pregnancy. The TCR sequence derives from a female donor in good health, enrolled as a control in a pregnancy study. At the DNA level, the sequence is TGTGCCAGTAGTATAGGACAGGGGGCGAATAGCAATCAGCCCCAGCATTTT. Its protein reads: CASSIGQGANSNQPQHF.